Listed here are 12 T cell receptor beta chains from one sample, sequenced in a study of T cell changes during pregnancy in multiple sclerosis. Libraries were prepared by immunoSEQ multiplex PCR; TCRdb keeps only in-frame clonotypes and omits some of them. The table lists about 64,000 clones, approximately 91% of them singletons. The sequenced sample was peripheral blood, obtained in the second trimester of pregnancy. Receptor source: a female donor with multiple sclerosis, enrolled in a pregnancy study.

This chain uses TRBV18 with TRBJ1-2; D gene unclear. Germline CDR1 is KGHSH and CDR2 is LQKENI. This CDR3 contains 14 residues. V was trimmed by 3 bases and J by 3 bases, leaving 11 bases between them. The DNA for the CDR3 is TGTGCCAGCTCACCTACGGGAAAGGACTATGGCTACACCTTC. Encoded protein: CASSPTGKDYGYTF.

This sequence joins TRBV6-1 and TRBJ1-5, with no clear D. Trimming removed 1 base at V and 0 bases at J, with 13 bases between. The germline gives CDR1 MNHNS, CDR2 SASEGT. The CDR3 length is 17 residues. The CDR3, as DNA: TGTGCCAGCAGTGAAGAGGTTTCAGACTATAGCAATCAGCCCCAGCATTTT. The encoded protein is CASSEEVSDYSNQPQHF.

V gene TRBV27 combines with J gene TRBJ1-6; 8 nucleotides match TRBD1. CDR1 MNHEY and CDR2 SMNVEV come from the germline V gene (reference sequence). This CDR3 spans 19 amino acids. Germline trimming cut 4 bases from V and 8 bases from J; bases unmatched to any gene: 19. The DNA for the CDR3 is TGTGCCAGCAGTTCTTTAATCGGCTACGGGACAGGACACTATTCACCCCTCCACTTT. Protein product: CASSSLIGYGTGHYSPLHF.

This clone was seen a handful of times. The chain is built from TRBV27 and TRBJ1-6, with 7 bases matching TRBD1. Germline V gene lookup returns CDR1 MNHEY and CDR2 SMNVEV (reference sequence). There are 15 residues in the CDR3. The V gene end was trimmed by 6 bases and the J gene end by 7 bases; junction bases not matched to a gene: 9. This chain's CDR3 is CASSPGQGVNSPLHF. DNA for the CDR3: TGTGCCAGCAGCCCAGGCCAGGGGGTGAATTCACCCCTCCACTTT.

The gene calls are TRBV11-2 and TRBJ2-1, with 8 nucleotides matching TRBD1. The germline V gene has CDR1 SGHAT and CDR2 FQNNGV. V trimming: 3 bases; J trimming: 4 bases; junction bases outside the gene matches: 5. This CDR3 has 15 residues. The CDR3: CASSFSRQGYNEQFF. The DNA of the CDR3 is TGTGCCAGCAGCTTTTCACGACAGGGGTACAATGAGCAGTTCTTC.

Only a few counts were recorded for this clone. The chain links TRBV5-1 to TRBJ1-1; possibly TRBD1 for D (5 bases). Germline CDR1 SGHRS, CDR2 YFSETQ. This CDR3 region has 12 residues. Trimming stripped 2 bases from V and 7 bases from J, with 9 bases between. The DNA for the CDR3 is TGCGCCAGCAGCTTAAGGGGCATTGAAGCTTTCTTT. This sequence encodes CASSLRGIEAFF.

The chain employs TRBV2 and TRBJ2-5; 7 positions match TRBD2. In germline, CDR1 is SNHLY, CDR2 FYNNEI. J gave up 7 bases and V 2 bases, and 7 bases lay outside the gene matches. This CDR3 has 14 residues. This chain's CDR3 is CASSERLAVGTQYF. The CDR3 nucleotides are TGTGCCAGCAGTGAAAGACTAGCAGTGGGGACCCAGTACTTC.

The count of this clone is one. This sequence joins TRBV13 and TRBJ1-3; D possibly corresponds to TRBD1 (6 bases). Germline values: CDR1 PRHDT, CDR2 FYEKMQ (reference sequence). The V end was cut by 2 bases, the J end by 3 bases, with 11 bases between. This CDR3 is built from 15 residues. CDR3 nucleotide sequence: TGTGCCAGCAGCTTAAGGGACACCTTTGGAAACACCATATATTTT. Translating it yields CASSLRDTFGNTIYF.

For the CDR3, the DNA is TGTGCCAGCAGCTTACTTACAGGTCCCCTTGAAGCTTTCTTT. Translation: CASSLLTGPLEAFF. The rearrangement uses TRBV5-4 and TRBJ1-1; tentatively, D is TRBD1 (5 bases). V lost 2 bases, J lost 7 bases, and 15 bases lay in between. From germline, CDR1 is SGHNT and CDR2 YYREEE (reference sequence). The CDR3 extends over 14 amino acids.

The chain carries TRBV1 and TRBJ2-1; the tabulated D call, TRBD2, remains unverified against the DNA. TRBV1 is flagged as a pseudogene. The CDR3 extends over 17 amino acids. Written as DNA, the CDR3 is TGCACCAGCAGCCAAGAGCCACTAGCGGGGGTCCACAATGAGCAGTTCTTC. This encodes CTSSQEPLAGVHNEQFF.

This chain joins TRBV28 and TRBJ1-5; D is unresolved. Trimming cost V 6 bases and J 5 bases, with 20 bases left between them. The germline CDR1 and CDR2 sequences are MDHEN and SYDVKM. The CDR3 has 16 amino acids. CDR3 protein: CASRDDTGGPHQPQHF. CDR3 nucleotide sequence: TGTGCCAGCAGGGACGACACGGGAGGGCCCCATCAGCCCCAGCATTTT.

This sequence joins TRBV19 and TRBJ2-6, with TRBD2 matching 8 bases. CDR1 and CDR2 (germline): LNHDA, SQIVND (reference sequence). This CDR3 region has 15 residues. Trimming removed 6 bases from V and 4 bases from J; junction bases left unmatched: 5. CDR3 in DNA: TGTGCCAGTAGACGCGGGGGGCCCGGGGCCAACGTCCTGACTTTC. It is translated as CASRRGGPGANVLTF.